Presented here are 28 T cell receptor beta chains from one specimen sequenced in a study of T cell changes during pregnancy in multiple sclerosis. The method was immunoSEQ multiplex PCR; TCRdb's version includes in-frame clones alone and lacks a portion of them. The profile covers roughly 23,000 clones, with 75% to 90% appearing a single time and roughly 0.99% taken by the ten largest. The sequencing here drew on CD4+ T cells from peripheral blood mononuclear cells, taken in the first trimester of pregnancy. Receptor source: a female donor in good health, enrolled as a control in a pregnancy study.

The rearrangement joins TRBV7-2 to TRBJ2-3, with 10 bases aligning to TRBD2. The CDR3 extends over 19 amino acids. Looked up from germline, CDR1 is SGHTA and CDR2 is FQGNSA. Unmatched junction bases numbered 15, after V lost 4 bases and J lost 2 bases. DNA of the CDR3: TGTGCCAGCAGCTCCGCCGGGAATCAGCGGGGGGGGTTCACAGATACGCAGTATTTT. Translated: CASSSAGNQRGGFTDTQYF.

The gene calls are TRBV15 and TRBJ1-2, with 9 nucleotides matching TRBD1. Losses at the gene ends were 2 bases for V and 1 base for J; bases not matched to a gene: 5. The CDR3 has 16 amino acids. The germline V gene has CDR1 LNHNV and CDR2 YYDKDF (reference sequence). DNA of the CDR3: TGTGCCACCAGCAGATCCGGACAGGGGAGTAACTATGGCTACACCTTC. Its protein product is CATSRSGQGSNYGYTF.

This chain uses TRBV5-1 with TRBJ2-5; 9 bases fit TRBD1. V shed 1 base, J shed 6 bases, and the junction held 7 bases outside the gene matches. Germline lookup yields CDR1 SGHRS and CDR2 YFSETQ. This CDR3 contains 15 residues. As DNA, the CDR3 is TGCGCCAGCAGCTTGAGGGGGACAGGGCCACAGACCCAGTACTTC. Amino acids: CASSLRGTGPQTQYF. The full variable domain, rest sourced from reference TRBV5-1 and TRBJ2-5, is KAGVTQTPRYLIKTRGQQVTLSCSPISGHRSVSWYQQTPGQGLQFLFEYFSETQRNKGNFPGRFSGRQFSNSRSEMNVSTLELGDSALYLCASSLRGTGPQTQYFGPGTRLLVL.

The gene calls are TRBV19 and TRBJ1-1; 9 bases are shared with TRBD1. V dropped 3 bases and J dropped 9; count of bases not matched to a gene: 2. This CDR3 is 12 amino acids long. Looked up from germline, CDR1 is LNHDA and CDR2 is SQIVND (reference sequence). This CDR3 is CASSMGQGQAFF. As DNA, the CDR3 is TGTGCCAGTAGTATGGGACAGGGCCAAGCTTTCTTT.

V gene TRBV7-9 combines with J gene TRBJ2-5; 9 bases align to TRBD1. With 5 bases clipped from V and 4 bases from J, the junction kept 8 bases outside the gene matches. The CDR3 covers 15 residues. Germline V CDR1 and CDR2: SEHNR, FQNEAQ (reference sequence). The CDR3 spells CASSLTGTGPETQYF. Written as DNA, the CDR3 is TGTGCCAGCAGCCTTACCGGGACAGGGCCAGAGACCCAGTACTTC.

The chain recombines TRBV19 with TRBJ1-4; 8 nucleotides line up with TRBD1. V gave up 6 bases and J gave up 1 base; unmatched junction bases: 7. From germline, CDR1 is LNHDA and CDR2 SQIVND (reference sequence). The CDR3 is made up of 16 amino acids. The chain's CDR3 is CASSPLDRGTNEKLFF. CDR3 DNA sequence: TGTGCCAGTAGCCCACTAGACAGGGGAACTAATGAAAAACTGTTTTTT.

CDR3 DNA: TGTGCCAGCTCACCAGCGGGGGGCCTAAACATTCAGTACTTC. Translating gives CASSPAGGLNIQYF. V gene TRBV18 combines with J gene TRBJ2-4, with 8 nucleotides matching TRBD2. Unmatched junction bases numbered 3, after V lost 2 bases and J lost 6 bases. The CDR3 covers 14 residues. From germline, CDR1 is KGHSH and CDR2 LQKENI. The full variable domain, rest sourced from reference TRBV18 and TRBJ2-4, is NAGVMQNPRHLVRRRGQEARLRCSPMKGHSHVYWYRQLPEEGLKFMVYLQKENIIDESGMPKERFSAEFPKEGPSILRIQQVVRGDSAAYFCASSPAGGLNIQYFGAGTRLSVL.

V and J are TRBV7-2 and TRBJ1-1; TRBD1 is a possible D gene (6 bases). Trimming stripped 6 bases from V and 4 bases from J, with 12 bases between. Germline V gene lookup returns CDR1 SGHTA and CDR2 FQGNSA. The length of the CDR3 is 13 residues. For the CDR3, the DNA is TGTGCCAGCAGACATACACAGGGCACTGAAGCTTTCTTT. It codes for CASRHTQGTEAFF.

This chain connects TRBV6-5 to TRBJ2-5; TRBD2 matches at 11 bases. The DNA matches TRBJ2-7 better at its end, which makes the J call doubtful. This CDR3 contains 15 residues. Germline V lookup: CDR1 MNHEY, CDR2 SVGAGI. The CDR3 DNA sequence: TGTGCCAGCAGTTATACCCAGACTAGCGGGGACGAGCAGTACTTC. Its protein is CASSYTQTSGDEQYF.

CDR3 DNA: TGCGCCAGCAGCCAAAGAGAACTAGACCTTCAGTACTTC. Amino acids: CASSQRELDLQYF. The genes are TRBV4-1 and TRBJ2-4; a weak D match, TRBD2 (5 bases). The CDR3 length is 13 residues. V was cut by 2 bases and J by 11 bases, with 13 bases left in between. Germline CDR1 reads MGHRA; CDR2 reads YSYEKL.

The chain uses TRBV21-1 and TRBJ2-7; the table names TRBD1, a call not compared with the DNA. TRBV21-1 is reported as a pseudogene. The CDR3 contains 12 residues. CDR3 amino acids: CANWGLIYEQYF. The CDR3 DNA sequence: TGTGCCAACTGGGGCCTAATTTACGAGCAGTACTTC.

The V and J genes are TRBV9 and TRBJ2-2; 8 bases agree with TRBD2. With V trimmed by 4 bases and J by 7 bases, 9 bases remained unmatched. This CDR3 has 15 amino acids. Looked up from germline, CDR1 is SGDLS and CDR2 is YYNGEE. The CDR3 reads CASSPTSGGGGELFF. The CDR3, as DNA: TGTGCCAGCAGCCCAACTAGCGGTGGTGGCGGGGAGCTGTTTTTT.

The CDR3 DNA reads as TGTGCTAGTGGTTTAGGGCTAGCGGCCTCCTACGAGCAGTACTTC. Translating gives CASGLGLAASYEQYF. This sequence joins TRBV12-5 and TRBJ2-7; 7 positions match TRBD2. The V and J ends lost 3 bases and 0 bases, in that order; junction bases with no gene match: 5. Germline values: CDR1 LGHNT, CDR2 FRNRAP. This CDR3 spans 15 amino acids.

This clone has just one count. The CDR3 DNA reads as TGTGCCAGCAGTTTTGCGGATACGCAGTATTTT. Protein product: CASSFADTQYF. The rearrangement links TRBV28 to TRBJ2-3; D is ambiguous. This CDR3 spans 11 amino acids. Germline values: CDR1 MDHEN, CDR2 SYDVKM. With 3 bases removed from V and 6 bases from J, the gap between germline ends came to 4 bases.

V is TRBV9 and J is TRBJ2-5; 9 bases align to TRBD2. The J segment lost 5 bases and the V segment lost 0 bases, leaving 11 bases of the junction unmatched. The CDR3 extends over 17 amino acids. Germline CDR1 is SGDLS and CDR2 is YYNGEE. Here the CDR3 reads CASSVGKAGGPWETQYF. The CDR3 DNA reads TGTGCCAGCAGCGTAGGGAAGGCGGGGGGGCCTTGGGAGACCCAGTACTTC.

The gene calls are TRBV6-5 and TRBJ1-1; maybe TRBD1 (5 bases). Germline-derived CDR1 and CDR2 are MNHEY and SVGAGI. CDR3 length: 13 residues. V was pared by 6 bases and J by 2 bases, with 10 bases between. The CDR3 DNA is TGTGCCAGCAGCCGACAGCCTAACACTGAAGCTTTCTTT. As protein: CASSRQPNTEAFF.

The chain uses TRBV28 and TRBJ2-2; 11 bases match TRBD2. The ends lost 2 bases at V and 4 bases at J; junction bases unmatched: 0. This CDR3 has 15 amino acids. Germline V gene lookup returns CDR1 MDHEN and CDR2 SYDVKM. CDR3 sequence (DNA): TGTGCCAGCAGTTTAGGACTAGCGGGCACCGGGGAGCTGTTTTTT. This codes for CASSLGLAGTGELFF.

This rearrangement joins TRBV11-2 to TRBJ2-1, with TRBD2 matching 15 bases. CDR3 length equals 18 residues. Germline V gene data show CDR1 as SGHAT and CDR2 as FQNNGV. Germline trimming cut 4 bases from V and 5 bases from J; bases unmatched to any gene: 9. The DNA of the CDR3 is TGTGCCAGCAGCTCCCGGACTAGCGGGGGGGCACTTGACAATGAGCAGTTCTTC. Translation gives CASSSRTSGGALDNEQFF.

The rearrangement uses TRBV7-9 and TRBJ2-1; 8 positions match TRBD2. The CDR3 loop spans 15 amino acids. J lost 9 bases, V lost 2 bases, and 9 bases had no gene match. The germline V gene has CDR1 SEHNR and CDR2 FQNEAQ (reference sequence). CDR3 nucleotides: TGTGCCAGCAGCTTATGGGGTGACGGGAGGGGTGAGCAGTTCTTC. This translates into CASSLWGDGRGEQFF.

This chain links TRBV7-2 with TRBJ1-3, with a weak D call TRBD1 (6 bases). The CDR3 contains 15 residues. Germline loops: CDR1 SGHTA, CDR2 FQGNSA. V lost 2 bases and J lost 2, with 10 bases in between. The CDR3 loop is CASSLPAGAGNTIYF. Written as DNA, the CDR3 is TGTGCCAGCAGCTTACCAGCAGGGGCTGGAAACACCATATATTTT.

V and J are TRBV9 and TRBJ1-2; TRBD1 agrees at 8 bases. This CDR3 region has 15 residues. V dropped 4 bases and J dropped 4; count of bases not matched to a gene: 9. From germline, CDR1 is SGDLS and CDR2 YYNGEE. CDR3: CASSQRDRTSYGYTF. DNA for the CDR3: TGTGCCAGCAGCCAGCGGGACAGGACGAGCTATGGCTACACCTTC.

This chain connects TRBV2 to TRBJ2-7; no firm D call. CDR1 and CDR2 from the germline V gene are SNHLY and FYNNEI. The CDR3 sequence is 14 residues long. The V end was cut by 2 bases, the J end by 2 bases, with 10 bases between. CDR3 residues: CASSETPVTYEQYF. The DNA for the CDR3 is TGTGCCAGCAGTGAAACTCCGGTGACCTACGAGCAGTACTTC. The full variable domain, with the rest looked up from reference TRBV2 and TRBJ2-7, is EPEVTQTPSHQVTQMGQEVILRCVPISNHLYFYWYRQILGQKVEFLVSFYNNEISEKSEIFDDQFSVERPDGSNFTLKIRSTKLEDSAMYFCASSETPVTYEQYFGPGTRLTVT.

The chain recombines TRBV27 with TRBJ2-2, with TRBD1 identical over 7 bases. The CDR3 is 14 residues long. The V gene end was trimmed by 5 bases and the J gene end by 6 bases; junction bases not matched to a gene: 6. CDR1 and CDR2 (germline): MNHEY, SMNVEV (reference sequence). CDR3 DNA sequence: TGTGCCAGCAGTCCGAGGGGGCCGGCCGGGGAGCTGTTTTTT. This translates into CASSPRGPAGELFF.

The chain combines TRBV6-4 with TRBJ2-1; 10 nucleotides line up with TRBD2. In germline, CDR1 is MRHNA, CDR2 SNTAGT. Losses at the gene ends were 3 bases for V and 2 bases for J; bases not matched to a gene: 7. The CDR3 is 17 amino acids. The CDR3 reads CASSEDPSGGAYNEQFF. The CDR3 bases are TGTGCCAGCAGTGAAGACCCAAGCGGGGGGGCCTACAATGAGCAGTTCTTC.

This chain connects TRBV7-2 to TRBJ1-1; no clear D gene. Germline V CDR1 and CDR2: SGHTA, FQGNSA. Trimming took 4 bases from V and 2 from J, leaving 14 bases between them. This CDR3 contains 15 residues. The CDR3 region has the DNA TGTGCCAGCAGCTCTAGTGGCAAGGCAAACACTGAAGCTTTCTTT. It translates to CASSSSGKANTEAFF. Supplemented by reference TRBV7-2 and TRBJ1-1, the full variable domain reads GAGVSQSPSNKVTEKGKDVELRCDPISGHTALYWYRQSLGQGLEFLIYFQGNSAPDKSGLPSDRFSAERTGGSVSTLTIQRTQQEDSAVYLCASSSSGKANTEAFFGQGTRLTVV.

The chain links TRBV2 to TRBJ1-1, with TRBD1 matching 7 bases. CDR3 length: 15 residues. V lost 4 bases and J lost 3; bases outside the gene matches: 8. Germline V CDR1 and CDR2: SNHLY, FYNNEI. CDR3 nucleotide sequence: TGTGCCAGCAGTGTCCTGACAGGGTCTTACACTGAAGCTTTCTTT. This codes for CASSVLTGSYTEAFF.

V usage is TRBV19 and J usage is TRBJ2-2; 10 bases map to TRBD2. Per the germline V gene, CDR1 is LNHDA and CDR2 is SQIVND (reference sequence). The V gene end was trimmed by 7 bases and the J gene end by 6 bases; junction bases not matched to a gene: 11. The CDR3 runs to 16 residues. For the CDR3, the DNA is TGTGCCAGTACCTCCTCAGGGCTAGCGGGAGCCGGGGAGCTGTTTTTT. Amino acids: CASTSSGLAGAGELFF.

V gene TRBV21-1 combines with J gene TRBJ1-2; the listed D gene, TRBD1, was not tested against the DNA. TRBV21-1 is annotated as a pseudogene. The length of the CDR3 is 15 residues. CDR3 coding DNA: TGTGCCAGCAGCAAAGCGTGGCAGGGGGCTCGTGGCTACACCTTC. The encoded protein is CASSKAWQGARGYTF.